This TCR beta chain was recovered during a study of blood T cells in healthy people across ages. Study-wide results and caveats: Estimates drawn from one million T cells were deemed to understate diversity. Getting older went along with TCR beta diversity per million T cells dropping roughly linearly. Samples with more naive T cells showed higher observed beta diversity.

To note about this clonotype: The antigen remains undetermined.

The CDR3 contains 15 residues. In germline, CDR1 is LNHNV, CDR2 YYDKDF (reference sequence). V shed 6 bases and J shed 5 bases, with 20 bases lying between them. Then a second PCR, running about 6 to 12 cycles, was carried out with a sample-barcoded 5' primer and a J-beta primer mix. From the 5' RACE reads, TCRdb called clonotypes with MiXCR, one entry per CDR3 protein. The table shows roughly 1,000,000 distinct CDR3 sequences, with about 25% occurring only once. The sample was also linked to a second study, of T cells of mothers and their children. Turning to that study: The whole RNA yield was converted to cDNA, approximately 1.6 ug per 15 ul.

The chain is built from TRBV15 and TRBJ2-7; possible D gene TRBD1, 6 bases. The clonotype originates from a girl aged 2-9 years in good health. Sequencing was done on a sample of blood. The CDR3 reads CATRYQGLGGDEQYF. The CDR3 bases are TGTGCCACCAGGTATCAGGGGTTAGGTGGGGACGAGCAGTACTTC.